The clone carrying this T cell receptor (beta chain) was recorded once. Its antigen is unidentified. This record belongs to a study of T cell responses to AZD1222 COVID-19 vaccine. Study outcomes and limitations: Two doses of AZD1222 preceded a rise in Spike-specific TCR breadth and depth.

TCRdb's copy holds only in-frame clones and misses some; the assay was immunoSEQ multiplex PCR. Seen here are approximately 100,000 clones, about 92% observed once, and the top ten hold around 8%. The V gene end was trimmed by 6 bases and the J gene end by 4 bases; junction bases not matched to a gene: 10. CDR1 and CDR2 from the germline V gene are SEHNR and FQNEAQ (reference sequence). This CDR3 has 15 residues. The source is an adult who received the AZD1222 COVID-19 vaccine. The input for sequencing was peripheral blood, taken 28 days after the second AZD1222 dose. V is TRBV7-9 and J is TRBJ2-7, with TRBD1 identical over 9 bases. CDR3 bases: TGTGCCAGCAGTCTTACCGGGACAGGGTTTTACGAGCAGTACTTC. Protein sequence: CASSLTGTGFYEQYF.